Below are 27 T cell receptor beta chains sequenced from a single sample in a study of chemoradiotherapy in HPV16-positive cancers. The method was immunoSEQ multiplex PCR; TCRdb's version includes in-frame clones alone and lacks a portion of them. The table includes about 12,000 clones, around 78% detected once. This material was acquired from a patient who underwent chemoradiotherapy. These TCRs come from a human donor with HPV-associated anogenital cancer.

This clone was counted a single time. This chain connects TRBV11-2 to TRBJ2-2; no clear D gene. This CDR3 spans 12 amino acids. The ends were cut back, 0 bases at V and 4 bases at J, with 0 bases in the middle. Germline V gene data show CDR1 as SGHAT and CDR2 as FQNNGV. CDR3 bases: TGTGCCAGCAGCTTAGACACCGGGGAGCTGTTTTTT. It translates to CASSLDTGELFF.

The chain combines TRBV5-1 with TRBJ1-5; D might be TRBD1 (6 bases). This CDR3 has 15 residues. Germline V lookup: CDR1 SGHRS, CDR2 YFSETQ. Trimming took off 0 bases at V and 4 bases at J, with 11 bases between the two ends. The CDR3 spells CASSLDGQTNQPQHF. Here the CDR3 DNA reads TGCGCCAGCAGCTTGGACGGACAGACGAATCAGCCCCAGCATTTT.

The chain has TRBV19 and TRBJ1-2, with 10 nucleotides matching TRBD1. The junction had 6 bases not matched to a gene; V was cut back by 3 bases and J by 11 bases. The CDR3 totals 13 residues. CDR1 and CDR2 from the germline V gene are LNHDA and SQIVND (reference sequence). The CDR3 DNA reads TGTGCCAGTAGTATTGGGGACAGGGGTCGATACACCTTC. This translates into CASSIGDRGRYTF.

The rearrangement uses TRBV10-3 and TRBJ2-3, with 10 bases that match TRBD2. This CDR3 contains 15 residues. Germline V gene sequence: CDR1 ENHRY, CDR2 SYGVKD. J gave up 2 bases and V 4 bases, and 3 bases lay outside the gene matches. The CDR3 reads CAISVSGGATDTQYF. The CDR3 DNA sequence: TGTGCCATCAGTGTGAGCGGGGGGGCCACAGATACGCAGTATTTT.

This chain links TRBV7-9 with TRBJ2-7; perhaps TRBD1 as D (6 bases). Per the germline V gene, CDR1 is SEHNR and CDR2 is FQNEAQ (reference sequence). The V end lost 3 bases, the J end lost 2 bases, and 23 bases lay between the germline ends. CDR3 length: 18 residues. The CDR3 DNA reads as TGTGCCAGCAGCTTTACACAGGCAACCGGGACATATCCCTACGAGCAGTACTTC. Its translation is CASSFTQATGTYPYEQYF.

The V gene is TRBV9, the J gene TRBJ1-1; D is undetermined. The germline CDR1 and CDR2 sequences are SGDLS and YYNGEE. Deletions cut 3 bases from V and 6 bases from J, with 15 bases between. The CDR3 is made up of 14 amino acids. The CDR3 DNA is TGTGCCAGCAGCGCCTATCACGGATCGTCTGAAGCTTTCTTT. It is translated as CASSAYHGSSEAFF.

V gene TRBV7-9 combines with J gene TRBJ1-6; D call uncertain. Trimming cost V 5 bases and J 7 bases, with 6 bases left between them. Germline CDR1 reads SEHNR; CDR2 reads FQNEAQ (reference sequence). The CDR3 spans 12 residues. CDR3 nucleotides: TGTGCCAGCAGCCGGGTGAATTCACCCCTCCACTTT. It is translated as CASSRVNSPLHF.

The CDR3 sequence: CASSEAGGRSTEAFF. CDR3 coding DNA: TGTGCCAGCAGTGAAGCAGGGGGGCGAAGCACTGAAGCTTTCTTT. The rearrangement uses TRBV6-1 and TRBJ1-1, with D perhaps TRBD1 (6 bases). The germline V gene encodes CDR1 MNHNS and CDR2 SASEGT. The CDR3 has 15 amino acids. V was cut by 0 bases and J by 4 bases, with 12 bases left in between.

This clone appeared once. The chain is built from TRBV7-9 and TRBJ1-1, with unresolved D. Germline V gives CDR1 SEHNR, CDR2 FQNEAQ (reference sequence). The ends were cut back, 5 bases at V and 2 bases at J, with 3 bases in the middle. This CDR3 has 11 residues. CDR3 in DNA: TGTGCCAGCAGCCAAAACACTGAAGCTTTCTTT. The encoded protein is CASSQNTEAFF.

The rearrangement links TRBV11-3 to TRBJ2-5; TRBD1 aligns across 8 bases. Germline loops: CDR1 SGHNT, CDR2 YENEEA. This CDR3 has 13 amino acids. Trimming cost V 6 bases and J 1 base; bases outside gene matches: 1. The CDR3 reads CASRDRVQETQYF. CDR3 nucleotide sequence: TGTGCCAGCAGGGACAGGGTCCAAGAGACCCAGTACTTC.

This clone showed up just a few times. V is TRBV18 and J is TRBJ1-5, with 11 bases lining up with TRBD1. CDR1 KGHSH and CDR2 LQKENI come from the germline V gene. V lost 4 bases, J lost 6 bases, and 5 bases stayed unmatched. The CDR3 extends over 15 amino acids. This CDR3 reads CASSLGTGGGQPQHF. Here the CDR3 DNA reads TGTGCCAGCTCACTCGGGACAGGGGGAGGTCAGCCCCAGCATTTT.

The V call is TRBV9, the J call TRBJ1-3; D is perhaps TRBD1 (5 bases). Germline values: CDR1 SGDLS, CDR2 YYNGEE. Trimming pared 0 bases from V and 7 bases from J, leaving 14 bases between. The CDR3 is made up of 15 amino acids. For the CDR3, the DNA is TGTGCCAGCAGCGTAGAGGGCAGGGAAGGCAACACCATATATTTT. This gives the protein CASSVEGREGNTIYF.

V usage is TRBV9 and J usage is TRBJ1-5; D is undetermined. V gave up 0 bases and J gave up 9 bases, with 16 bases separating them. CDR3 length: 15 residues. Germline assignment: CDR1 SGDLS and CDR2 YYNGEE. In nucleotides, the CDR3 is TGTGCCAGCAGCGTAGACCTCAGGCGGATCGGGCCCCAGCATTTT. Protein: CASSVDLRRIGPQHF.

Concerning this clone: At one of its ends the junction is not consistent with the germline gene, which may arise from a read error. V and J are TRBV7-7 and TRBJ2-1; 7 nucleotides line up with TRBD2. Germline loops: CDR1 SSHAT, CDR2 FNYEAQ (reference sequence). This CDR3 has 14 amino acids. CDR3 nucleotide sequence: TGTGCTAGCAGCTTAGCGGGCCGGGCCGGTGAGCAGTTCTTC. It translates to CASSLAGRAGEQFF.

The chain has TRBV4-2 and TRBJ2-6; D not certain. This CDR3 has 13 amino acids. V lost 2 bases and J 2 bases, leaving 1 base between the germline ends. Per the germline V gene, CDR1 is LGHNA and CDR2 is YNFKEQ. DNA for the CDR3: TGTGCCAGCAGCCAAACTGGGGCCAACGTCCTGACTTTC. Its translation: CASSQTGANVLTF.

This clone came up a few times. This chain links TRBV5-1 with TRBJ2-5; D ambiguous. The CDR3 length is 13 residues. Trimming pared 4 bases from V and 4 bases from J, leaving 11 bases between. CDR1 is SGHRS and CDR2 is YFSETQ in the germline V gene. CDR3 in amino acids: CASSEPGLETQYF. CDR3 DNA: TGCGCCAGCAGCGAACCGGGCCTAGAGACCCAGTACTTC.

The chain links TRBV7-9 to TRBJ2-3; D remains ambiguous. Trimming shortened V by 4 bases and J by 5 bases, and 4 bases separated the two germline ends. Germline-derived CDR1 and CDR2 are SEHNR and FQNEAQ (reference sequence). The CDR3 contains 11 residues. This CDR3 is CASSSQDTQYF. In DNA, the CDR3 is TGTGCCAGCAGCTCACAAGATACGCAGTATTTT.

The chain recombines TRBV27 with TRBJ1-1; unclear D gene. Trimming left V 4 bases short and J 2 bases short, with 11 bases between. The V gene's germline CDR1 is MNHEY and CDR2 SMNVEV (reference sequence). This CDR3 comprises 14 residues. CDR3 residues: CASSSLSGNTEAFF. In DNA form, the CDR3 reads TGTGCCAGCAGTTCCTTGTCAGGCAACACTGAAGCTTTCTTT.

V and J are TRBV9 and TRBJ2-1, with TRBD1 matching 8 bases. V was pared by 4 bases and J by 8 bases, with 14 bases of the junction left unmatched. The V gene's germline CDR1 is SGDLS and CDR2 YYNGEE. The CDR3 consists of 16 residues. CDR3 nucleotide sequence: TGTGCCAGCAGCAAAATACGACAGGGGAATCCCGATGAGCAGTTCTTC. Its protein product is CASSKIRQGNPDEQFF.

CDR3 sequence reads: CASSQLQGSRQPQHF. The DNA of the CDR3 is TGTGCCAGCAGCCAACTACAGGGGAGCCGGCAGCCCCAGCATTTT. The V and J genes are TRBV6-5 and TRBJ1-5, with 7 bases fitting TRBD1. Germline loops: CDR1 MNHEY, CDR2 SVGAGI. After removal of 6 bases from V and 7 bases from J, the junction contained 12 bases not matched to a gene. CDR3 length equals 15 residues.

The J gene is TRBJ2-7, the V gene TRBV5-5, with D possibly called TRBD1 or TRBD2 (6 bases each). Germline loops: CDR1 SGHKS, CDR2 YYEKEE (reference sequence). The CDR3 spans 15 residues. V gave up 2 bases and J gave up 0 bases, with 12 bases separating them. The CDR3 coding sequence is TGTGCCAGCAGCTTCGGGGGACATAGCTCCTACGAGCAGTACTTC. Encoded protein: CASSFGGHSSYEQYF. The full variable domain, in which reference TRBV5-5 and TRBJ2-7 provide the parts outside the CDR3, is DAGVTQSPTHLIKTRGQQVTLRCSPISGHKSVSWYQQVLGQGPQFIFQYYEKEERGRGNFPDRFSARQFPNYSSELNVNALLLGDSALYLCASSFGGHSSYEQYFGPGTRLTVT.

This clone has a single count. The chain employs TRBV19 and TRBJ1-2, with 12 bases matching TRBD1. The germline gives CDR1 LNHDA, CDR2 SQIVND (reference sequence). Trimming removed 4 bases from V and 2 bases from J; junction bases left unmatched: 11. The CDR3 sequence is 18 residues long. CDR3 sequence: CASSKQASGTGGNYGYTF. In DNA, the CDR3 is TGTGCCAGTAGTAAGCAAGCCTCCGGGACAGGGGGCAACTATGGCTACACCTTC.

The chain employs TRBV27 and TRBJ2-7, with D possibly being TRBD1 (6 bases). From germline, CDR1 is MNHEY and CDR2 SMNVEV (reference sequence). This CDR3 is 13 amino acids long. V was clipped by 6 bases and J by 1 base, with 10 bases between them. DNA for the CDR3: TGTGCCAGCAGAGATAGGGGGTCCTACGAGCAGTACTTC. It encodes CASRDRGSYEQYF.

This clone was recorded only once. In the same sample, other DNA sequences code for this CDR3. The chain employs TRBV7-2 and TRBJ1-1; D might be TRBD1 (6 bases). Germline V CDR1 and CDR2: SGHTA, FQGNSA. Trimming shortened V by 5 bases and J by 0 bases, and 19 bases separated the two germline ends. The CDR3 runs to 17 residues. For the CDR3, the DNA is TGTGCCAGCAGCCCCGGGTCAGGGGCAGGGATGAACACTGAAGCTTTCTTT. Translation gives CASSPGSGAGMNTEAFF. Variable domain in full (rest from reference TRBV7-2 and TRBJ1-1): GAGVSQSPSNKVTEKGKDVELRCDPISGHTALYWYRQSLGQGLEFLIYFQGNSAPDKSGLPSDRFSAERTGGSVSTLTIQRTQQEDSAVYLCASSPGSGAGMNTEAFFGQGTRLTVV.

This clone was seen a handful of times. The rearrangement uses TRBV9 and TRBJ2-7; tentatively, D is TRBD1 (6 bases). V dropped 4 bases and J dropped 3 bases, with 20 bases sitting between them. CDR1 is SGDLS and CDR2 is YYNGEE in the germline V gene. This CDR3 region has 16 residues. As DNA, the CDR3 is TGTGCCAGCAGCCCTCTCGGACAGACGACTCTCTACGAGCAGTACTTC. Its protein product is CASSPLGQTTLYEQYF.

V and J are TRBV12-5 and TRBJ2-1; unclear D gene. The germline V gene encodes CDR1 LGHNT and CDR2 FRNRAP. The CDR3 extends over 13 amino acids. Trimming took 6 bases from V and 4 from J, leaving 10 bases between them. The CDR3 DNA sequence: TGTGCTAGTGGCCGACTCCTATACAATGAGCAGTTCTTC. Its protein product is CASGRLLYNEQFF.

This rearrangement joins TRBV5-4 to TRBJ2-1, with D unclear. The V end lost 0 bases, the J end lost 11 bases, and 15 bases lay between the germline ends. The CDR3 is 14 amino acids. Germline CDR1 and CDR2: SGHNT and YYREEE (reference sequence). The CDR3 here is CASSLESGANKQFF. The DNA for the CDR3 is TGTGCCAGCAGCTTGGAGTCCGGAGCAAACAAGCAGTTCTTC.